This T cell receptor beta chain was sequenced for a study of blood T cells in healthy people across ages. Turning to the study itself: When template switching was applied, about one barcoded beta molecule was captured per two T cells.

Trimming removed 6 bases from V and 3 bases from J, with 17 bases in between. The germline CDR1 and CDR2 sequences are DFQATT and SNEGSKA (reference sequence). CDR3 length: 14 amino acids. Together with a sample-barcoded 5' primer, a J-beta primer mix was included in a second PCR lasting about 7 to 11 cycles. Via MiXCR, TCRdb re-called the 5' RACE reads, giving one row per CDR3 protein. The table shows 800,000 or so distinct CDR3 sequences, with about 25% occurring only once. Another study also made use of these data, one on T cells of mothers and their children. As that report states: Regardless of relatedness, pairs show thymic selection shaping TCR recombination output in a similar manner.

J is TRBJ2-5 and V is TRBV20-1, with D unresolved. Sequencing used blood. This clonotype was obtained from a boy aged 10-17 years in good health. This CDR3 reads CSAPGTAKKETQYF. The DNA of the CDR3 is TGCAGTGCCCCGGGCACGGCAAAAAAAGAGACCCAGTACTTC.